One and the same sample provided the 8 T cell receptor beta chains below, sequenced in a study of beta chain features in type 1 diabetes. Overall study results and limits: Shorter TCRB CDR3s, moderately but significantly so, were found in Type 1 diabetes patients in all four CD4+ subsets.

Antigen specificity for these receptors is unknown. Expressed TCRB transcripts got sequenced, as all isolated RNA was reverse transcribed. Some clones are missing from TCRdb's copy, which holds only in-frame ones; the method was immunoSEQ multiplex PCR. The sample includes roughly 400,000 clones, 8.5% to 10% of them seen just once. Sequencing used central memory CD4+ T cells from blood. The receptor source for this set is a man between 25 and 39 years old with type 1 diabetes.

The J gene is TRBJ1-2, the V gene TRBV11-3; TRBD1 might be the D (5 bases). The CDR3 length is 13 residues. V was cut by 5 bases and J by 8 bases, with 15 bases left in between. Looked up from germline, CDR1 is SGHNT and CDR2 is YENEEA. Here the CDR3 reads CASSPHLRDGYTF. As DNA, the CDR3 is TGTGCCAGCAGCCCTCACCTCAGGGACGGCTACACCTTC.

Here the CDR3 reads CASSKFYGANYEQYF. In nucleotides, the CDR3 is TGTGCCAGTAGTAAATTCTACGGGGCCAACTACGAGCAGTACTTC. The rearrangement links TRBV19 to TRBJ2-7; D is tentatively TRBD1 or TRBD2 (5 bases each). This CDR3 is built from 15 residues. Germline CDR1 reads LNHDA; CDR2 reads SQIVND (reference sequence). Trimming took 4 bases from V and 3 from J, leaving 16 bases between them. The full variable domain, rest sourced from reference TRBV19 and TRBJ2-7, is DGGITQSPKYLFRKEGQNVTLSCEQNLNHDAMYWYRQDPGQGLRLIYYSQIVNDFQKGDIAEGYSVSREKKESFPLTVTSAQKNPTAFYLCASSKFYGANYEQYFGPGTRLTVT.

A few counts support this clone. CDR3 residues: CASSYSGDAQPQHF. CDR3 bases: TGTGCCAGCAGTTACTCCGGGGACGCTCAGCCCCAGCATTTT. The gene calls are TRBV6-5 and TRBJ1-5, with a tentative D call TRBD1 (5 bases). Germline V lookup: CDR1 MNHEY, CDR2 SVGAGI. Trimming left V 0 bases short and J 6 bases short, with 9 bases between. The CDR3 is made up of 14 amino acids.

This clone was observed a few times. The chain carries TRBV19 and TRBJ1-2; D unresolved. This CDR3 spans 13 amino acids. Deletions cut 3 bases from V and 6 bases from J, with 11 bases between. CDR1 and CDR2 from the germline V gene are LNHDA and SQIVND (reference sequence). In DNA, the CDR3 is TGTGCCAGTAGTATCGAGGGAAACCATGGCTACACCTTC. Protein product: CASSIEGNHGYTF.

The CDR3 is CASSPTGQPNEKLFF. CDR3 DNA sequence: TGTGCCAGCAGCCCCACGGGACAGCCTAATGAAAAACTGTTTTTT. The chain employs TRBV27 and TRBJ1-4; TRBD1 agrees at 7 bases. J lost 3 bases, V lost 6 bases, and 7 bases had no gene match. Germline CDR1 MNHEY, CDR2 SMNVEV (reference sequence). The CDR3 runs 15 residues.

The chain employs TRBV7-2 and TRBJ2-5, with D perhaps matching TRBD1 or TRBD2 (5 bases each). The J call is in doubt because the DNA end fits TRBJ2-7 better. CDR1 is SGHTA, CDR2 FQGNSA, per germline. CDR3 size: 15 residues. The CDR3 reads CASSGVDEGFYEQYF. The DNA of the CDR3 is TGTGCCAGCAGCGGGGTCGACGAGGGGTTCTACGAGCAGTACTTC.

This sequence joins TRBV7-9 and TRBJ2-7, with D possibly matching TRBD1 (6 bases). Germline values: CDR1 SEHNR, CDR2 FQNEAQ (reference sequence). The CDR3 runs to 15 residues. V was cut by 5 bases and J by 0 bases, with 14 bases left in between. The CDR3 spells CASSRQAWGSYEQYF. The DNA of the CDR3 is TGTGCCAGCAGCCGACAGGCCTGGGGCTCCTACGAGCAGTACTTC.

Only a few counts were recorded for this clone. The chain recombines TRBV4-3 with TRBJ2-3; the D call may be TRBD1 or TRBD2 (5 bases each). Trimming stripped 0 bases from V and 6 bases from J, with 7 bases between. CDR1 and CDR2 from the germline V gene are LGHNA and YSLEER. This CDR3 region has 13 residues. The DNA of the CDR3 is TGCGCCAGCAGCCAAGACAGGGAGGATACGCAGTATTTT. It yields the protein CASSQDREDTQYF.